This T cell receptor beta chain was obtained from a study of cytomegalovirus exposure and HLA in healthy donors. Study summary: There were 100 million to 130 million unique TCR beta sequences, drawn from some 180 million T cells, in an earlier analysis.

Study-wide results and caveats: Upon later analysis, TCR association rates were observed to vary by HLA locus, being highest for DRB1 and lowest for HLA-C.

Germline V CDR1 and CDR2: MDHEN, SYDVKM. Unmatched junction bases numbered 13, after V lost 6 bases and J lost 5 bases. The CDR3 sequence is 17 residues long. The primer mix had 60 Vbeta and 13 Jbeta primers. Using immunoSEQ multiplex PCR, the repertoire was profiled, and TCRdb retains in-frame clones only, with some absent. The sample has approximately 130,000 clones, 60% to 80% seen once. In the case of this clone: Its antigen is not identified.

This chain connects TRBV28 to TRBJ2-2; 9 bases align to TRBD1. The TCR comes from a man between 45 and 60 years old in good health and CMV-seropositive. Sequenced: PBMCs. CDR3 DNA: TGTGCCAGCAGATTGAGCCCTCGGACAGGGGCGACCGGGGAGCTGTTTTTT. Its translation: CASRLSPRTGATGELFF.